The clone carrying this T cell receptor beta chain was seen a few times. No antigen is known for it. The entry originates in a study of T cells after yellow fever vaccination. Study at large: In the case of low-cell-number fractions, SMART-Seq v4 Ultra Low Input was used for preparation.

One entry per CDR3 protein, called by TCRdb with MiXCR from the 5' RACE reads. The table includes some 260,000 distinct CDR3 sequences, approximately 5.2% detected once. Study-wide results and caveats: Only a small proportion of the clonotypes turned up in both the CD4 and the CD8 compartments, likely arising from convergent recombination. Weaker, the secondary response had a peak occurring faster, on day 5 versus 15. Most clones from primary vaccination were detected again post-booster (roughly 96% CD4, more than 85% CD8).

V lost 0 bases and J lost 8; bases outside the gene matches: 15. This CDR3 contains 17 residues. Germline values: CDR1 SGDLS, CDR2 YYNGEE. The sequence was obtained from a man aged 18 to 30 who received the YFV17D yellow fever vaccine. The rearrangement uses TRBV9 and TRBJ1-1; the match to TRBD1 covers 8 bases. Source: CD4+ T cells sorted from PBMCs, taken on the day of the yellow fever booster vaccination. CDR3 amino acids: CASSVGSGTGGFYEAFF. The DNA for the CDR3 is TGTGCCAGCAGCGTAGGATCCGGTACAGGGGGGTTCTACGAAGCTTTCTTT.